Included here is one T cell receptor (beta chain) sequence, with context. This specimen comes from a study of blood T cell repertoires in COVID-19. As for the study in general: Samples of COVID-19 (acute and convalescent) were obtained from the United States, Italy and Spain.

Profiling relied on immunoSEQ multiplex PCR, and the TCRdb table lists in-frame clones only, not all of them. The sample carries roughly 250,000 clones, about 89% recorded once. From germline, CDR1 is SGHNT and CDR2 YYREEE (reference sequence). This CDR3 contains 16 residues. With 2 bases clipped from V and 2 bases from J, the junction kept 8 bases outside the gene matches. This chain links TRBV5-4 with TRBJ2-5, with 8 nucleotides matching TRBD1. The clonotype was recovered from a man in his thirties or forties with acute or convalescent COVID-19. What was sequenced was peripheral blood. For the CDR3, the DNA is TGTGCCAGCAGCTTTACCCTCGACAGGGGACAAGAGACCCAGTACTTC. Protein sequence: CASSFTLDRGQETQYF.